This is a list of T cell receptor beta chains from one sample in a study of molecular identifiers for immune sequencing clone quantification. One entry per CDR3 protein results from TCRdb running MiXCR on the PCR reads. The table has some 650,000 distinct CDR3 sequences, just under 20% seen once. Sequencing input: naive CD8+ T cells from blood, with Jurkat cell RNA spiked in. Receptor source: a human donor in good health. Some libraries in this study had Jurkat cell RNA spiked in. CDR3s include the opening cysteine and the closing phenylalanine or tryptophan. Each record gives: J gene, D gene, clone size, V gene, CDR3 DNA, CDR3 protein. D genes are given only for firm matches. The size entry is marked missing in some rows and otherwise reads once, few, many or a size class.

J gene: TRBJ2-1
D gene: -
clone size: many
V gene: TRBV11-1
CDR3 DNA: TGTGCCAGCAGCTTAGTAGCCGCGGGGCAGTTCTTC
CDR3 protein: CASSLVAAGQFF

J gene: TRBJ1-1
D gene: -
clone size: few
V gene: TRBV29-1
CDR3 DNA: TGCAACGTTGTAGTGGTCGGGTACACTGAAGCTTTCTTT
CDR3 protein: CNVVVVGYTEAFF

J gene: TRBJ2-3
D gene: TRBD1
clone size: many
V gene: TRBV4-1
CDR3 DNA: TGCGCCAGCAGCCAGGCGACAGGGCCCGATACGCAGTATTTT
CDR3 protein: CASSQATGPDTQYF

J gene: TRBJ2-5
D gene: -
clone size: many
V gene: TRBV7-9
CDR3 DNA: TGTGCCAGCAGCTTAGAGAACAGCCAAGAGACCCAGTACTTC
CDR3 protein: CASSLENSQETQYF

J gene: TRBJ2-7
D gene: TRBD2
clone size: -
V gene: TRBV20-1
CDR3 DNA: TGCAGTGCTAGGGGGGGGACTAGCGGGAGGGACGAGCAGTACTTC
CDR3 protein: CSARGGTSGRDEQYF

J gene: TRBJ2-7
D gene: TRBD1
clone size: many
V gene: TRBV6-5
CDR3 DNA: TGTGCCAGCAGTACAGGGGGCGGGTACGAGCAGTACTTC
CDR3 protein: CASSTGGGYEQYF

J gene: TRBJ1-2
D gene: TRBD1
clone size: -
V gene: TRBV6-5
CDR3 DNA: TGTGCCAGCAGTGTGGGACAGGGGATTTGGTATGGCTACACCTTC
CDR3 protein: CASSVGQGIWYGYTF

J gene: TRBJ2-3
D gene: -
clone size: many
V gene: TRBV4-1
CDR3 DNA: TGCGCCAGCAGCCCCCTCGGGCAGGTGGCCATCACAGATACGCAGTATTTT
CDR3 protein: CASSPLGQVAITDTQYF

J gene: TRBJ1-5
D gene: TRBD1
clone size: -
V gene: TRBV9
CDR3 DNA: TGTGCCAGCAGCTCCTCGACAGGGACAAATCAGCCCCAGCATTTT
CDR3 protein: CASSSSTGTNQPQHF

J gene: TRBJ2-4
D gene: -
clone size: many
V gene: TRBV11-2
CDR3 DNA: TGTGCCAGCAGCTTAAATTCCAGGTTGGAAAACATTCAGTACTTC
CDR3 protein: CASSLNSRLENIQYF

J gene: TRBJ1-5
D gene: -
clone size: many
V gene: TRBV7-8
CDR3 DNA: TGTGCCAGCAGCTTAGCAGGGGGAGGTTTAGGCAATCAGCCCCAGCATTTT
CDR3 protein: CASSLAGGGLGNQPQHF

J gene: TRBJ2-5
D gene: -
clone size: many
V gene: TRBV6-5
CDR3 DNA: TGTGCCAGCAGTTACTCGACAGGCGTGACCGAGACCCAGTACTTC
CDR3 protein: CASSYSTGVTETQYF

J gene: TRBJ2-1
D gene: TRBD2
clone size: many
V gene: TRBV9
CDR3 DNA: TGTGCCAGCAGCCCCCGTTTAGCGGGGGCCTACAATGAGCAGTTCTTC
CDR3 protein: CASSPRLAGAYNEQFF

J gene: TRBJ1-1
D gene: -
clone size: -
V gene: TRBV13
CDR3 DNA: TGTGCCAGCAGCTTAAGGGCCAGGCGAGAAGCTTTCTTT
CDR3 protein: CASSLRARREAFF

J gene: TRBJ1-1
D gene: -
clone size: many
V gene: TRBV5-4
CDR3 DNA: TGTGCCAGCAGCATGTGGGGGGAGGACACTGAAGCTTTCTTT
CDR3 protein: CASSMWGEDTEAFF

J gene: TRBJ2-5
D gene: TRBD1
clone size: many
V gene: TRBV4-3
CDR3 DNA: TGCGCCAGCAGCCGGGACAGGAACCAAGAGACCCAGTACTTC
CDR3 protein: CASSRDRNQETQYF

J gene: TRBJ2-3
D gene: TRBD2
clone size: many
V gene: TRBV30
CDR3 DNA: TGTGCCTGGAGTGTACGTGCGGGGCGGGGGGGCCAAGGTACGCAGTATTTT
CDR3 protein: CAWSVRAGRGGQGTQYF

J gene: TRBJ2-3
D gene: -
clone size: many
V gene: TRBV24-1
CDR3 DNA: TGTGCCACCAGTGACACAAGTATGCTTGAAAAGGAACCAGATACGCAGTATTTT
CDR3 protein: CATSDTSMLEKEPDTQYF

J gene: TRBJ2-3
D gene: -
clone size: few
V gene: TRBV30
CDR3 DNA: TGTGCCTGGAGGGCCGACGGGGAAAGCACAGATACGCAGTATTTT
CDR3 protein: CAWRADGESTDTQYF

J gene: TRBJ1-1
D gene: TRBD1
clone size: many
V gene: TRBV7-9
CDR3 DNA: TGTGCCAGCAGCTTAGCCCAGGGGGGGGACACTGAAGCTTTCTTT
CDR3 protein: CASSLAQGGDTEAFF

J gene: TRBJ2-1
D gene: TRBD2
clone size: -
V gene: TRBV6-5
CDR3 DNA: TGTGCCAGCAGTTACGCAACTAGCGGACCCTACAATGAGCAGTTCTTC
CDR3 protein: CASSYATSGPYNEQFF

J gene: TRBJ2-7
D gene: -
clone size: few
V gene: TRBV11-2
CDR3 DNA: TGTGCCAGCAGCTTAGATTCAGGTAGCTCCTACGAGCAGTACTTC
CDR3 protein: CASSLDSGSSYEQYF

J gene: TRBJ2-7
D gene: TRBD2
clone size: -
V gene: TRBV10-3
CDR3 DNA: TGTGCCATCTCCGGGACTAGCGGATACGAGCAGTACTTC
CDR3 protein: CAISGTSGYEQYF

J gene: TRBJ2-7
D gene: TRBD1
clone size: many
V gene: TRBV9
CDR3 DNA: TGTGCCAGCAGCGTGGGACAGGGGAGGATCTACGAGCAGTACTTC
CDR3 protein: CASSVGQGRIYEQYF

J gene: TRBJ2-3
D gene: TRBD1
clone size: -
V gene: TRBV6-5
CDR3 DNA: TGTGCCAGCAGTTATAACCCGGACAGGGCCACAGATACGCAGTATTTT
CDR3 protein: CASSYNPDRATDTQYF

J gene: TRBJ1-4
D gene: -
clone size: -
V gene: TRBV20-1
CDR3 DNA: TGCAGTGCTAGAGATCCGGTGGAGAATACTAATGAAAAACTGTTTTTT
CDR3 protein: CSARDPVENTNEKLFF

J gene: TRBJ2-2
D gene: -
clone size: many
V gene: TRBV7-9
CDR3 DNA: TGTGCCAGCAGCGGAAGTGCTTTGGGGCTGTTTTTT
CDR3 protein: CASSGSALGLFF

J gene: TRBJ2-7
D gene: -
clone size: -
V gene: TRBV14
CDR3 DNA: TGTGCCAGCAGCCAAGATACGGGACTCCTGGGGTACGAGCAGTACTTC
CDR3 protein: CASSQDTGLLGYEQYF

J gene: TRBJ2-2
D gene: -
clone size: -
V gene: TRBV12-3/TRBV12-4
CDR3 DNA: TGTGCCAGCAGTTTAGCAATAGGGGCCGGGGAGCTGTTTTTT
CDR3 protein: CASSLAIGAGELFF

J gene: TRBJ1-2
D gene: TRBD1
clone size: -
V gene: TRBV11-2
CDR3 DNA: TGTGCCAGCAGCTTAGATGACAGGGGAGACTATGGCTACACCTTC
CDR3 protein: CASSLDDRGDYGYTF

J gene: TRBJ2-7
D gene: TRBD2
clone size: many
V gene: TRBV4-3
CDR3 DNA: TGCGCCAGCAGCCAAGACGGTCCTAGCGGGGGGAGCTCCTACGAGCAGTACTTC
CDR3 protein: CASSQDGPSGGSSYEQYF

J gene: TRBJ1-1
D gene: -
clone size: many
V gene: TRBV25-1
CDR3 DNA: TGTGCCAGCAGTGCAGGCCAGGGGCACACTGAAGCTTTCTTT
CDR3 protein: CASSAGQGHTEAFF

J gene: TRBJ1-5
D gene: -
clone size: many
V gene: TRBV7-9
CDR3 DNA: TGTGCCAGCAGTTGGGAGAACAATCAGCCCCAGCATTTT
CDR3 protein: CASSWENNQPQHF

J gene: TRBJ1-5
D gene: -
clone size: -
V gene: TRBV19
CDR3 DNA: TGTGCCAGTGCCCAAACAGGGAATCAGCCCCAGCATTTT
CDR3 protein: CASAQTGNQPQHF

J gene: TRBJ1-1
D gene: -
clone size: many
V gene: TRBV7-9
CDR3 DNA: TGTGCCAGCAGCTTAGACGAGCTGAAGAACACTGAAGCTTTCTTT
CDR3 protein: CASSLDELKNTEAFF

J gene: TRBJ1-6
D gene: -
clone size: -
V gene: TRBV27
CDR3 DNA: TGTGCCAGCGGTTTTGAGTCCTCCTATAATTCACCCCTCCACTTT
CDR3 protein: CASGFESSYNSPLHF

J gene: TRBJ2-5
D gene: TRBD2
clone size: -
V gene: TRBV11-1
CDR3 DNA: TGTGCCAGCAGCTTAGTGCGCGGCGGGGGGGCAGAGACCCAGTACTTC
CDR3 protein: CASSLVRGGGAETQYF

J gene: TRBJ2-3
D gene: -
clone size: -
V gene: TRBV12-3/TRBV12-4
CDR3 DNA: TGTGCCAGCGGTTTTATCCCAGATACGCAGTATTTT
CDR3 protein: CASGFIPDTQYF

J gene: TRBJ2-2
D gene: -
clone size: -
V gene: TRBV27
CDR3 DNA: TGTGCCAGCAGTTTCTTGGAGGAAGCCGGGGAGCTGTTTTTT
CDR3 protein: CASSFLEEAGELFF

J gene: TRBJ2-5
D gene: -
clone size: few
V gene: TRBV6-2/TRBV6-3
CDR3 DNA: TGTGCCAGCAGTACGACCGCGTCAGGGAGGTTTCAAGAGACCCAGTACTTC
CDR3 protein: CASSTTASGRFQETQYF

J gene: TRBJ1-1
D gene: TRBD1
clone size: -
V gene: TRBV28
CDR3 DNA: TGTGCCAGCAGTCTCCACGACAGGGGGGATAACACTGAAGCTTTCTTT
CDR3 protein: CASSLHDRGDNTEAFF

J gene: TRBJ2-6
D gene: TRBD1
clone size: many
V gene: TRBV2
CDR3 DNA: TGTGCCAGTACAGGGGATTCCAACTCTGGGGCCAACGTCCTGACTTTC
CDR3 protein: CASTGDSNSGANVLTF

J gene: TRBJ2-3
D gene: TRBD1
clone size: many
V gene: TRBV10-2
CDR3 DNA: TGCGCCAGCACCACAGGGGCCGGCACAGATACGCAGTATTTT
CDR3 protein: CASTTGAGTDTQYF

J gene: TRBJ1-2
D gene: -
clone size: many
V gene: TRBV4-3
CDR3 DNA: TGCGCCAGCAGCCAAGACGGGGCATCTTACAACTATGGCTACACCTTC
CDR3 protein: CASSQDGASYNYGYTF

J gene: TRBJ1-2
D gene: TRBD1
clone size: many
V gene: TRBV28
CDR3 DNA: TGTGCCAGCAGCCCCGGGACAGACAGGTTAAACTATGGCTACACCTTC
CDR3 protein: CASSPGTDRLNYGYTF

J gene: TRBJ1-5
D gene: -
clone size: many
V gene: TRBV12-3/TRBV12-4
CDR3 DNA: TGTGCCAGCAGTCCCCAGGGAGTAAATCAGCCCCAGCATTTT
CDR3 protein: CASSPQGVNQPQHF

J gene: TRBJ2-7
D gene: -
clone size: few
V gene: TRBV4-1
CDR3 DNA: TGCGCCAGCAGCCAAGAGAGGGCAGACCCCTACGAGCAGTACTTC
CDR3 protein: CASSQERADPYEQYF

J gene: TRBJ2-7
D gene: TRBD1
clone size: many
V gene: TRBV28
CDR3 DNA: TGTGCCAGCAGACCGGGGACAGCGTGGGGCGAGCAGTACTTC
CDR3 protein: CASRPGTAWGEQYF

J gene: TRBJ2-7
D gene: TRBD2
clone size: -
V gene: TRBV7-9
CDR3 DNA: TGTGCCAGCAGCTCCAGACTAGCCCCCTCTAACGAGCAGTACTTC
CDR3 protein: CASSSRLAPSNEQYF

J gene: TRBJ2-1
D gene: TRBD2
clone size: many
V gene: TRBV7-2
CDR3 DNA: TGTGCCAGCAGCTTTTTAGCGGGGAGTTGGAATGAGCAGTTCTTC
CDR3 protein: CASSFLAGSWNEQFF

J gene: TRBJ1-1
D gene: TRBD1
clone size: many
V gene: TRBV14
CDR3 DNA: TGTGCCAGCACGCGATGGACAGGGGACACTGAAGCTTTCTTT
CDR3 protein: CASTRWTGDTEAFF

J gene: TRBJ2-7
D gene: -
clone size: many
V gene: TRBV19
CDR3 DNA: TGTGCCAGTAGTATAGGCTCGGGCTGGGGCTACGAGCAGTACTTC
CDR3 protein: CASSIGSGWGYEQYF

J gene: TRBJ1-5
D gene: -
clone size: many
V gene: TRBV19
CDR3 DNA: TGTGCCAGTAGCAAACAGTATCAGCCCCAGCATTTT
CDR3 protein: CASSKQYQPQHF